This T cell receptor beta chain emerged from a study of identifying expanded T cells in peripheral blood. Points from the study as a whole: Over around two and four weeks, about 16 and 19 clones changed, versus roughly 1.2 between replicates. Approximately two-week clone count variance significantly increased as total template count grew.

The germline gives CDR1 SGDLS, CDR2 YYNGEE. The CDR3 consists of 17 residues. V lost 0 bases to trimming and J lost 4 bases, with 17 bases between them. Profiled with immunoSEQ multiplex PCR; TCRdb holds only in-frame clones, not every one. The sample has approximately 56,000 clones, around 82% seen once. No infections or other immune events were documented during collection. As concerns this clone: Its antigen is not identified.

This chain links TRBV9 with TRBJ1-3; no clear D. The sequence derives from a person between 18 and 69 years old in good health. The specimen was blood. The CDR3 bases are TGTGCCAGCAGCGTAGCCCCACTTTTACCGGGAGGAAACACCATATATTTT. Its translation is CASSVAPLLPGGNTIYF.